The rows below give T cell receptor beta chains drawn from one sample of a study of cytomegalovirus exposure and HLA in healthy donors. Produced via immunoSEQ multiplex PCR; TCRdb's table is partial and in-frame only. The sample carries some 130,000 clones, roughly 85% recorded once. Sequencing was carried out using PBMCs. Source of these receptors: a man aged 40-49 years in good health and CMV-seropositive. Each CDR3 is given with its conserved first and last residue. Each record gives: J gene, clone size, V gene, D gene, CDR3 protein, CDR3 DNA. D genes are given only for firm matches. Clone size, where shown, is once, few, many, or a class for clones that have expanded.

J gene: TRBJ2-1; clone size: few; V gene: TRBV5-4; D gene: TRBD2; CDR3 protein: CASSVPTSSYNEQFF; CDR3 DNA: TGTGCCAGCAGCGTCCCGACTAGCTCATACAATGAGCAGTTCTTC
J gene: TRBJ2-5; clone size: .; V gene: TRBV5-1; D gene: TRBD2; CDR3 protein: CASSLPRLAGNQETQYF; CDR3 DNA: TGCGCCAGCAGCTTGCCCAGACTAGCGGGGAACCAAGAGACCCAGTACTTC
J gene: TRBJ1-2; clone size: .; V gene: TRBV10-3; D gene: .; CDR3 protein: CAISVGPAREGYGYTF; CDR3 DNA: TGTGCCATCAGTGTTGGACCTGCGCGAGAGGGCTATGGCTACACCTTC
J gene: TRBJ2-7; clone size: few; V gene: TRBV6-1; D gene: TRBD1; CDR3 protein: CASLPFRDSYEQYF; CDR3 DNA: TGTGCCAGTCTCCCGTTCCGGGACAGCTACGAGCAGTACTTC
J gene: TRBJ2-7; clone size: once; V gene: TRBV4-1; D gene: .; CDR3 protein: CASSQDGAGFGVSYEQYF; CDR3 DNA: TGCGCCAGCAGCCAAGATGGCGCGGGGTTTGGTGTCTCCTACGAGCAGTACTTC
J gene: TRBJ1-5; clone size: .; V gene: TRBV6-1; D gene: TRBD1; CDR3 protein: CASSETGLNNQPQHF; CDR3 DNA: TGTGCCAGCAGTGAGACAGGGTTAAACAATCAGCCCCAGCATTTT
J gene: TRBJ1-2; clone size: .; V gene: TRBV29-1; D gene: .; CDR3 protein: CSVESGGGYTF; CDR3 DNA: TGCAGCGTTGAATCCGGTGGTGGCTACACCTTC
J gene: TRBJ2-2; clone size: once; V gene: TRBV27; D gene: .; CDR3 protein: CPSRRAGELFF; CDR3 DNA: TGTCCCTCTCGGAGGGCCGGGGAGCTGTTTTTT
J gene: TRBJ1-1; clone size: .; V gene: TRBV29-1; D gene: TRBD1; CDR3 protein: CSVEGTGGASTEAFF; CDR3 DNA: TGCAGCGTTGAAGGGACAGGGGGCGCGAGCACTGAAGCTTTCTTT
J gene: TRBJ1-1; clone size: .; V gene: TRBV30; D gene: .; CDR3 protein: CAWSGSNTEAFF; CDR3 DNA: TGTGCCTGGAGTGGCAGTAACACTGAAGCTTTCTTT
J gene: TRBJ1-6; clone size: .; V gene: TRBV6-5; D gene: .; CDR3 protein: CASNQQGIDSPLHF; CDR3 DNA: TGTGCCAGCAACCAACAGGGAATTGATTCACCCCTCCACTTT
J gene: TRBJ1-2; clone size: .; V gene: TRBV11-2; D gene: .; CDR3 protein: CASTHSSGLLVGYGYTF; CDR3 DNA: TGTGCCAGCACCCACTCGTCTGGGCTCCTGGTAGGCTATGGCTACACCTTC
J gene: TRBJ2-7; clone size: .; V gene: TRBV11-2; D gene: TRBD2; CDR3 protein: CASSSPGLAYEQYF; CDR3 DNA: TGTGCCAGCAGCTCGCCGGGACTAGCCTACGAGCAGTACTTC
J gene: TRBJ2-7; clone size: .; V gene: TRBV19; D gene: TRBD2; CDR3 protein: CASSPSGAYEQYF; CDR3 DNA: TGTGCCAGTAGCCCTAGCGGAGCCTACGAGCAGTACTTC
J gene: TRBJ2-1; clone size: .; V gene: TRBV19; D gene: TRBD2; CDR3 protein: CASSPRAGVATYNEQFF; CDR3 DNA: TGTGCCAGTAGTCCAAGAGCGGGAGTCGCCACCTACAATGAGCAGTTCTTC
J gene: TRBJ2-5; clone size: .; V gene: TRBV7-9; D gene: .; CDR3 protein: CASSLGGGETQYF; CDR3 DNA: TGTGCCAGCAGCTTAGGCGGAGGGGAGACCCAGTACTTC
J gene: TRBJ2-5; clone size: .; V gene: TRBV7-8; D gene: .; CDR3 protein: CASSFLWQQETQYF; CDR3 DNA: TGTGCCAGCAGCTTCTTGTGGCAGCAAGAGACCCAGTACTTC
J gene: TRBJ1-5; clone size: .; V gene: TRBV9; D gene: TRBD1; CDR3 protein: CASSPGTGTNQPQHF; CDR3 DNA: TGTGCCAGCAGCCCGGGGACAGGTACTAATCAGCCCCAGCATTTT
J gene: TRBJ1-5; clone size: .; V gene: TRBV5-1; D gene: .; CDR3 protein: CASSLGSSGNQPQHF; CDR3 DNA: TGCGCCAGCAGCTTGGGGAGTTCGGGCAATCAGCCCCAGCATTTT
J gene: TRBJ2-7; clone size: few; V gene: TRBV29-1; D gene: TRBD1; CDR3 protein: CSARMDRVNYEQYF; CDR3 DNA: TGCAGCGCCCGAATGGACAGGGTAAACTACGAGCAGTACTTC
J gene: TRBJ1-1; clone size: few; V gene: TRBV6-1; D gene: TRBD1; CDR3 protein: CASRQGADTEAFF; CDR3 DNA: TGTGCCAGCAGACAGGGGGCTGACACTGAAGCTTTCTTT
J gene: TRBJ2-5; clone size: .; V gene: TRBV5-1; D gene: .; CDR3 protein: CASSRDFQETQYF; CDR3 DNA: TGCGCCAGCAGCCGGGACTTCCAAGAGACCCAGTACTTC
J gene: TRBJ2-7; clone size: .; V gene: TRBV10-3; D gene: TRBD2; CDR3 protein: CAISEATTTLSSGRSYEQYF; CDR3 DNA: TGTGCCATCAGTGAGGCTACGACGACCCTGTCTAGCGGGCGATCCTACGAGCAGTACTTC
J gene: TRBJ1-4; clone size: .; V gene: TRBV27; D gene: .; CDR3 protein: CASSERQASNEKLFF; CDR3 DNA: TGTGCCAGCAGTGAACGACAGGCTTCTAATGAAAAACTGTTTTTT
J gene: TRBJ2-7; clone size: .; V gene: TRBV5-4; D gene: .; CDR3 protein: CASSSNRAPYEQYF; CDR3 DNA: TGTGCCAGCAGCTCAAACAGGGCTCCCTACGAGCAGTACTTC
J gene: TRBJ2-1; clone size: .; V gene: TRBV18; D gene: .; CDR3 protein: CASSPISSYNEQFF; CDR3 DNA: TGTGCCAGCTCACCGATTAGCTCCTACAATGAGCAGTTCTTC
J gene: TRBJ2-6; clone size: .; V gene: TRBV11-2; D gene: .; CDR3 protein: CASSPARGYGANVLTF; CDR3 DNA: TGTGCCAGCAGCCCCGCCAGGGGTTACGGGGCCAACGTCCTGACTTTC
J gene: TRBJ1-2; clone size: .; V gene: TRBV2; D gene: TRBD1; CDR3 protein: CASSLDRVEGYTF; CDR3 DNA: TGTGCCAGCAGCCTAGACAGGGTAGAAGGCTACACCTTC
J gene: TRBJ2-1; clone size: .; V gene: TRBV6-1; D gene: .; CDR3 protein: CASSPASFGEQFF; CDR3 DNA: TGTGCCAGCAGCCCTGCTAGCTTCGGTGAGCAGTTCTTC
J gene: TRBJ2-1; clone size: few; V gene: TRBV27; D gene: TRBD2; CDR3 protein: CASRLAGGFYNEQFF; CDR3 DNA: TGTGCCAGCAGACTAGCGGGAGGGTTCTACAATGAGCAGTTCTTC
J gene: TRBJ2-3; clone size: .; V gene: TRBV6-4; D gene: TRBD2; CDR3 protein: CASSGLAGDTQYF; CDR3 DNA: TGTGCCAGCAGCGGACTAGCGGGAGATACGCAGTATTTT
J gene: TRBJ2-2; clone size: .; V gene: TRBV9; D gene: TRBD2; CDR3 protein: CASSPSGRSNTGELFF; CDR3 DNA: TGTGCCAGCAGCCCAAGCGGGAGGAGTAACACCGGGGAGCTGTTTTTT
J gene: TRBJ2-7; clone size: .; V gene: TRBV27; D gene: .; CDR3 protein: CASRPSAGDRPYEQYF; CDR3 DNA: TGTGCCAGCAGACCCAGTGCCGGGGATCGGCCCTACGAGCAGTACTTC
J gene: TRBJ2-7; clone size: .; V gene: TRBV29-1; D gene: TRBD1; CDR3 protein: CSVADRASYEQYF; CDR3 DNA: TGCAGCGTGGCCGACAGGGCGTCCTACGAGCAGTACTTC
J gene: TRBJ2-5; clone size: .; V gene: TRBV6-6; D gene: TRBD2; CDR3 protein: CASSWGLAAQETQYF; CDR3 DNA: TGTGCCAGCAGTTGGGGACTAGCAGCACAGGAGACCCAGTACTTC
J gene: TRBJ2-1; clone size: .; V gene: TRBV2; D gene: TRBD2; CDR3 protein: CASSGPSLGEAGYNEQFF; CDR3 DNA: TGTGCCAGCAGTGGGCCTTCGTTGGGGGAAGCGGGGTACAATGAGCAGTTCTTC
J gene: TRBJ1-2; clone size: once; V gene: TRBV11-2; D gene: TRBD1; CDR3 protein: CASSPDRANYGYTF; CDR3 DNA: TGTGCCAGCAGTCCGGACAGGGCTAACTATGGCTACACCTTC
J gene: TRBJ1-2; clone size: .; V gene: TRBV10-3; D gene: TRBD1; CDR3 protein: CAISRQGRDGYTF; CDR3 DNA: TGTGCCATCAGTCGACAGGGTCGGGATGGCTACACCTTC
J gene: TRBJ2-7; clone size: .; V gene: TRBV9; D gene: .; CDR3 protein: CASSVTGTGFLRYF; CDR3 DNA: TGTGCCAGCAGCGTAACCGGGACTGGCTTTCTGCGGTACTTC
J gene: TRBJ2-2; clone size: .; V gene: TRBV15; D gene: .; CDR3 protein: CATSRDRGTGELFF; CDR3 DNA: TGTGCCACCAGCAGAGATCGGGGCACCGGGGAGCTGTTTTTT
J gene: TRBJ2-7; clone size: .; V gene: TRBV27; D gene: TRBD2; CDR3 protein: CASSLSGGREFEQYF; CDR3 DNA: TGTGCCAGCAGTTTAAGTGGCGGGAGAGAGTTCGAGCAGTACTTC
J gene: TRBJ1-3; clone size: .; V gene: TRBV9; D gene: .; CDR3 protein: CASSLPGSGNTIYF; CDR3 DNA: TGTGCCAGCAGCCTCCCCGGGTCTGGAAACACCATATATTTT
J gene: TRBJ2-3; clone size: once; V gene: TRBV10-3; D gene: TRBD2; CDR3 protein: CAISPGLAGAADTQYF; CDR3 DNA: TGTGCCATCAGTCCCGGACTAGCGGGAGCAGCAGATACGCAGTATTTT
J gene: TRBJ2-5; clone size: .; V gene: TRBV6-6; D gene: .; CDR3 protein: CASTGQQETQYF; CDR3 DNA: TGTGCCAGCACAGGACAGCAAGAGACCCAGTACTTC
J gene: TRBJ2-3; clone size: .; V gene: TRBV5-1; D gene: .; CDR3 protein: CASSLGEEDTQYF; CDR3 DNA: TGCGCCAGCAGCTTGGGGGAGGAAGATACGCAGTATTTT
J gene: TRBJ2-1; clone size: .; V gene: TRBV19; D gene: .; CDR3 protein: CASTDPGAYNEQFF; CDR3 DNA: TGTGCCAGTACCGATCCGGGGGCCTACAATGAGCAGTTCTTC
J gene: TRBJ2-3; clone size: .; V gene: TRBV5-5; D gene: .; CDR3 protein: CASSLDPSVITDTQYF; CDR3 DNA: TGTGCCAGCAGCTTGGACCCCTCAGTGATCACAGATACGCAGTATTTT